These T cell receptor beta chains were read from a single sample in a study of blood T cells in healthy people across ages. TCRdb used MiXCR to reprocess the 5' RACE reads, holding one entry per CDR3 protein. The sample has about 750,000 distinct CDR3 sequences; about 53% are singletons. The sequenced material came from blood. Source of these receptors: a man aged 80 or over in good health. CDR3s leave out the opening cysteine and the closing phenylalanine or tryptophan. A D gene is named only where the DNA matches it firmly.

d_gene	v_gene	j_gene	CDR3aa
.	TRBV3-1	TRBJ2-7	ASSQAGTRTYEQY
.	TRBV12-3/TRBV12-4	TRBJ2-5	ASSSPGTRETQY
.	TRBV10-3	TRBJ2-3	AISAGAKADTQY
TRBD2	TRBV20-1	TRBJ2-1	SARGGTSGIGEQF
TRBD1	TRBV24-1	.	ATSDLQEGQGYNEQY
.	TRBV6-6	TRBJ2-7	ASSADLFSTEQY
.	TRBV6-6	TRBJ1-2	ASSYSVRGYDGYT
.	TRBV27	TRBJ2-7	ASSLVRVPYEQY
.	TRBV3-1	TRBJ1-5	ASSLEGHQPQH
TRBD1	TRBV10-3	TRBJ2-7	AISESRTGSSYEQY
TRBD1	TRBV28	TRBJ2-7	ASSDPDRASYEQY
TRBD1	TRBV20-1	TRBJ2-4	SARDGGQGGEEQY
TRBD1	TRBV29-1	TRBJ2-7	SAEGQGAVEQY
TRBD1	TRBV9	TRBJ2-1	ASSVAGQGSYEQF
TRBD2	TRBV27	TRBJ2-1	ASSPSGFCYEQF
TRBD1	TRBV2	TRBJ2-7	ASRKDRGELLVQY
.	TRBV21-1	TRBJ1-5	ASSNWDGNSNQPQH
TRBD1	TRBV4-1	TRBJ2-2	ASSPTGTGELF
.	TRBV29-1	.	SVGGSYNEQY
TRBD1	TRBV29-1	TRBJ2-1	SVEATGVGEQF
TRBD2	TRBV3-1	TRBJ2-7	ASSHTSGDAYEQY
.	TRBV5-5	TRBJ2-1	ASSLVPINEQF
.	TRBV24-1	TRBJ2-7	ATSDRGQSNEQY
.	TRBV25-1	TRBJ1-2	ASSESVSWNYGYT
.	TRBV24-1	TRBJ1-2	ATSDLRMDGYT
TRBD2	TRBV20-1	TRBJ2-7	SAKDAGLALHEQY
.	TRBV27	.	ASRGGQPYNEQY
.	TRBV3-1	.	AISHNPQAYEQY
.	TRBV24-1	TRBJ2-3	ATSSGTEHRYAY
.	TRBV6-6	TRBJ2-1	ASSYAPAFEQF
.	TRBV5-1	TRBJ1-1	ASSRVGAMNTEAF
.	TRBV10-3	TRBJ1-6	AISEHYGGTNSPLH
.	TRBV2	TRBJ2-7	ASGTFRPPEQY
.	TRBV7-9	TRBJ1-2	ASSLVIGQGNYGYT
.	TRBV21-1	.	ASSKAVKGGSRFYEQY
TRBD2	TRBV9	TRBJ2-3	ASSVGLAVATSTDTQY
.	TRBV7-2	TRBJ1-1	ASSHLGGDTEAF